The next 5 T cell receptor beta chains were all read from a single sample in a study of T cell changes during pregnancy in multiple sclerosis. Clones were sequenced by immunoSEQ multiplex PCR, and TCRdb holds only the in-frame ones, with some missing. The sample consists of roughly 110,000 clones, 85% to 95% of them appearing once. This sample comprised peripheral blood, obtained after pregnancy. All receptors come from a female donor with multiple sclerosis, enrolled in a pregnancy study.

The chain combines TRBV9 with TRBJ1-5; D is unclear. Germline V gene sequence: CDR1 SGDLS, CDR2 YYNGEE. CDR3 size: 14 residues. Trimming removed 0 bases from V and 0 bases from J, with 4 bases in between. CDR3 protein: CASSVGDSNQPQHF. The CDR3 region has the DNA TGTGCCAGCAGCGTAGGAGATAGCAATCAGCCCCAGCATTTT.

The chain links TRBV30 to TRBJ2-3, with 11 bases identical to TRBD2. The CDR3 length is 14 residues. V trimming: 5 bases; J trimming: 6 bases; junction bases outside the gene matches: 7. The germline gives CDR1 GTSNPN, CDR2 SVGIG (reference sequence). The CDR3 DNA follows: TGTGCCTGGCGGCGACTAGCGGGACCCGATACGCAGTATTTT. Translating gives CAWRRLAGPDTQYF.

J is TRBJ1-1 and V is TRBV28; D ambiguous. V was cut by 5 bases and J by 3 bases, with 13 bases left in between. Germline CDR1 and CDR2: MDHEN and SYDVKM. The CDR3 consists of 14 residues. The CDR3 nucleotides are TGTGCCAGCAGTGTCGGAGGCGGGGACACTGAAGCTTTCTTT. This encodes CASSVGGGDTEAFF. The variable domain in full, with the rest retrieved from reference TRBV28 and TRBJ1-1, is DVKVTQSSRYLVKRTGEKVFLECVQDMDHENMFWYRQDPGLGLRLIYFSYDVKMKEKGDIPEGYSVSREKKERFSLILESASTNQTSMYLCASSVGGGDTEAFFGQGTRLTVV.

The genes are TRBV9 and TRBJ1-5; TRBD1 aligns across 8 bases. In germline, CDR1 is SGDLS, CDR2 YYNGEE. V lost 4 bases, J lost 7 bases, and 10 bases stayed unmatched. The length of the CDR3 is 15 residues. CDR3 protein: CASSPSGQGGQPQHF. The CDR3, as DNA: TGTGCCAGCAGCCCTTCCGGACAGGGTGGACAGCCCCAGCATTTT.

The chain employs TRBV30 and TRBJ1-2; TRBD1 matches 8 bases. Germline CDR1 GTSNPN, CDR2 SVGIG (reference sequence). The length of the CDR3 is 15 residues. Trimming took 5 bases from V and 2 from J; bases not matched to a gene: 10. The CDR3 nucleotides are TGTGCCTGGGACCCCCGGACAGGGAGGAACTATGGCTACACCTTC. Translated, it gives CAWDPRTGRNYGYTF.